The 3 T cell receptor beta chains in this list originate from one sample, sequenced in a study of regulatory T cells in long-lasting Graves disease. Investigators prepared the TCR beta libraries by applying iRepertoire HTBI primers and Arm-PCR of CDR3 regions. TCRdb processed the multiplex PCR reads anew with MiXCR; each CDR3 protein has one entry. The table has roughly 500,000 distinct CDR3 sequences, 13% seen once; the top ten hold approximately 9.3%. The time point: newly diagnosed GD, antithyroid drugs for less than 3 months. There was RNA extracted from PBMCs, and the TCR library was made from it. These data were also filed under a second study, of T cells in Graves' hyperthyroidism and ophthalmopathy.

Sequences were derived from peripheral blood mononuclear cells (PBMCs), sampled at new diagnosis, from a patient treated with antithyroid drugs. The receptors here all came from a man younger than 45 with Graves disease.

There are many counts of this clonotype. This chain uses TRBV20-1 with TRBJ2-5; TRBD1 matches 8 bases. The CDR3 is made up of 14 amino acids. Per germline, CDR1 DFQATT and CDR2 SNEGSKA (reference sequence). Unmatched junction bases numbered 11, after V lost 6 bases and J lost 5 bases. DNA for the CDR3: TGCAGTGCCTCCCGGACAGGGAATTTGGAGACCCAGTACTTC. This codes for CSASRTGNLETQYF.

This clonotype showed up many times. J is TRBJ2-7 and V is TRBV3-1; no definite D call. Trimming pared 0 bases from V and 4 bases from J, leaving 4 bases between. Germline V lookup: CDR1 LGHDT, CDR2 YNNKEL (reference sequence). The CDR3 has 12 residues. CDR3 sequence: CASSQEGYEQYF. The CDR3 DNA sequence: TGTGCCAGCAGCCAAGAAGGGTACGAGCAGTACTTC.

This clonotype was detected ten times or more. The gene calls are TRBV6-1 and TRBJ2-3; D possibly corresponds to TRBD2 (5 bases). CDR3 length: 16 residues. Germline V gene lookup returns CDR1 MNHNS and CDR2 SASEGT. The ends were cut back, 5 bases at V and 4 bases at J, with 19 bases in the middle. As DNA, the CDR3 is TGTGCCAGCAGTCCCCCCCACGGGGAGAGGGCAGATACGCAGTATTTT. It encodes CASSPPHGERADTQYF.